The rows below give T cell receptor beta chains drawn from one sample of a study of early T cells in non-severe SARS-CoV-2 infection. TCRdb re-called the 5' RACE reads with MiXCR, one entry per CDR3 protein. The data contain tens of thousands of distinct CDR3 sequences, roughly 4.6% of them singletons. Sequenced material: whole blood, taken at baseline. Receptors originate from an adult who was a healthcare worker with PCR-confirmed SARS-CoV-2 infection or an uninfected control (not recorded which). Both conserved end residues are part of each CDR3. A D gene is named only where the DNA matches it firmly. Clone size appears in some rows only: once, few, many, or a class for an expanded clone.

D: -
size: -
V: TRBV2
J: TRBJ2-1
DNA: TGTGCCAGCAGTGAAGGTTGGGGTCTAGATGAGCAGTTCTTC
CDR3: CASSEGWGLDEQFF

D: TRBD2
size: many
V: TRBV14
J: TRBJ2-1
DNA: TGTGCCAGCACCCGACTAGCGGGAGGGGACAATGAGCAGTTCTTC
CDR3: CASTRLAGGDNEQFF

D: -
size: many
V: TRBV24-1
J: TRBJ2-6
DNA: TGTGCCACCAGTGACCCGGACGGTAGCTCTGGGGCCAACGTCCTGACTTTC
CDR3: CATSDPDGSSGANVLTF

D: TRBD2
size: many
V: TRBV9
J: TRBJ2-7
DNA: TGTGCCAGCAGCGTAGGGCTAGCGGGAGACTACGAGCAGTACTTC
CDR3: CASSVGLAGDYEQYF

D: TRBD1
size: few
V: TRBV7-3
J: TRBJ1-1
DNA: TGTGCCAGCAGCTCTGGACAGGGGAGGCTCGACACTGAAGCTTTCTTT
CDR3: CASSSGQGRLDTEAFF

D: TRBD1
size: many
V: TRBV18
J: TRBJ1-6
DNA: TGTGCCAGCTCACCAGACAGGGCAGGCGATAATTCACCCCTCCACTTT
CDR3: CASSPDRAGDNSPLHF

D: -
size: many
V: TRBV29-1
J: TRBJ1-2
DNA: TGCAGCGTGCTCCTCAGAGGCAGCGTCTATGGCTACACCTTC
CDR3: CSVLLRGSVYGYTF

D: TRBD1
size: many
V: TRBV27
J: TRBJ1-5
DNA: TGTGCCAGCAGCACCGGGACAGGTCGCAATCAGCCCCAGCATTTT
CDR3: CASSTGTGRNQPQHF

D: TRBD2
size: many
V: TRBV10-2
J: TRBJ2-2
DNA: TGCGCCAGCAGTGAGTCGAGTCTAGCGGGAGCCGGGGAGCTGTTTTTT
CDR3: CASSESSLAGAGELFF

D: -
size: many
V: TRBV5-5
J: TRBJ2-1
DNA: TGTGCCAGCTTCGGGACGACATCCTACAATGAGCAGTTCTTC
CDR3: CASFGTTSYNEQFF

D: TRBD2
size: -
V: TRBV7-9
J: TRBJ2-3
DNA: TGTGCCAGCAGCTTTTCGCCTAGCGGGGGGACAGATACGCAGTATTTT
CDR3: CASSFSPSGGTDTQYF

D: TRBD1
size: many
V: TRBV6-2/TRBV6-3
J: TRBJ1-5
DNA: TGTGCCAGCAGTTTCACGGGACAGCTCTTCAATCAGCCCCAGCATTTT
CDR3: CASSFTGQLFNQPQHF

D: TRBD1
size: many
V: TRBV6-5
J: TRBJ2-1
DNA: TGTGCCAGCAGTTACAGTGGGACAGCTTACAATGAGCAGTTCTTC
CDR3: CASSYSGTAYNEQFF

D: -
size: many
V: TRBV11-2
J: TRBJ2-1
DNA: TGTGCCAGCAGCCTAACGGGCCCAGCTCACAATGAGCAGTTCTTC
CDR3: CASSLTGPAHNEQFF

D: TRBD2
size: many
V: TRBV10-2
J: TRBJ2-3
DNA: TGCGCCAGCAGGGAGGCCTCTAGCGGGGGACGAAATACGCAGTATTTT
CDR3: CASREASSGGRNTQYF

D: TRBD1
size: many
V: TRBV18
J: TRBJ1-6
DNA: TGTGCCAGCTCGGGGGACAGGGCTGTCACGTCACCCCTCCACTTT
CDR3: CASSGDRAVTSPLHF

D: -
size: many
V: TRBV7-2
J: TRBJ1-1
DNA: TGTGCCAGCAGCTTGGGGACGCCGAACACTGAAGCTTTCTTT
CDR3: CASSLGTPNTEAFF